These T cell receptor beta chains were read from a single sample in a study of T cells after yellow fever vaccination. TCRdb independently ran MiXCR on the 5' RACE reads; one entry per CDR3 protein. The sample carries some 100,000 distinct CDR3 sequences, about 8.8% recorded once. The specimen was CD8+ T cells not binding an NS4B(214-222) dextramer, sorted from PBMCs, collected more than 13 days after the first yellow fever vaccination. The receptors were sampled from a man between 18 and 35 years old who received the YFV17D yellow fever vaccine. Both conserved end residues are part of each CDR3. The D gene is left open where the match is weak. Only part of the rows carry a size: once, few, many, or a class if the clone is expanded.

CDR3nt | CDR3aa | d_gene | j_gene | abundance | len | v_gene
TGTGCCAGCAGCCTATCTAGCGGGGGGGATATGAACACCGGGGAGCTGTTTTTT | CASSLSSGGDMNTGELFF | TRBD2 | TRBJ2-2 | NA | 18 | TRBV4-2
TGCGCCAGCAGCCAAGATGGGGACGGAGCGAACACCGGGGAGCTGTTTTTT | CASSQDGDGANTGELFF | NA | TRBJ2-2 | few | 17 | TRBV4-1
TGTGCCAGCAGCTTAGGGGCTGGGGGAGTAACTGAAGCTTTCTTT | CASSLGAGGVTEAFF | NA | TRBJ1-1 | many | 15 | TRBV13
TGTGCCAGCAGCCCGGGACTAGGGGAGTACGAGCAGTTCTTC | CASSPGLGEYEQFF | TRBD2 | TRBJ2-1 | NA | 14 | TRBV5-4
TGTGCCAGCAGTCGTGAGGGGGCCCGTCAGCCCCAGCATTTT | CASSREGARQPQHF | TRBD1 | TRBJ1-5 | NA | 14 | TRBV9
TGCGCCAGCAGCCCCTCCCACCCAGGTCAGCTGTTTTTT | CASSPSHPGQLFF | NA | TRBJ2-2 | many | 13 | TRBV4-1
TGTGCCAGCAGTCTGACAGAGAGCTCCTACGAGCAGTACTTC | CASSLTESSYEQYF | NA | TRBJ2-7 | few | 14 | TRBV6-1
TGTGCCAGCAGCTTTACAGGCGCTAATCAGCCCCAGCATTTT | CASSFTGANQPQHF | NA | TRBJ1-5 | NA | 14 | TRBV7-9
TGTGCCAGCAGCCAAGATCGTGTGGACACCCATCCAGATACGCAGTATTTT | CASSQDRVDTHPDTQYF | NA | TRBJ2-3 | many | 17 | TRBV14
TGTGCCAGCAGCGGAACACAAGAGACCCAGTACTTC | CASSGTQETQYF | NA | TRBJ2-5 | once | 12 | TRBV3-1
TGTGCCAGCAGTTATCCCGGGCTCATGGACGTAGATGGCTACACCTTC | CASSYPGLMDVDGYTF | NA | TRBJ1-2 | many | 16 | TRBV6-5
TGTGCCAGCAGTTACGACCCTTTTTCGGGAAACACCATATATTTT | CASSYDPFSGNTIYF | NA | TRBJ1-3 | few | 15 | TRBV6-5
TGCGCCAGCAGCTTCGCAGGGAACTACAATGAGCAGTTCTTC | CASSFAGNYNEQFF | NA | TRBJ2-1 | NA | 14 | TRBV5-1
TGTGCCAGCAGCTTTGGACAGGGGGGGGTGGAGACCCAGTACTTC | CASSFGQGGVETQYF | TRBD1 | TRBJ2-5 | few | 15 | TRBV7-6
TGTGCCATCAGTGCTGGGACAGGGGTGACCGGGGAGCTGTTTTTT | CAISAGTGVTGELFF | TRBD1 | TRBJ2-2 | NA | 15 | TRBV10-3
TGTGCCAGCAGCCAAGACCCCACAGGGCCACTCTCCTACGAGCAGTACTTC | CASSQDPTGPLSYEQYF | NA | TRBJ2-7 | few | 17 | TRBV3-1
TGCGCCAGCAGCCAAGGGGTCGCTAATGAAAAACTGTTTTTT | CASSQGVANEKLFF | NA | TRBJ1-4 | many | 14 | TRBV4-1
TGTGCCAGCAGCTTAGGAGCCACTGAAGCTTTCTTT | CASSLGATEAFF | NA | TRBJ1-1 | many | 12 | TRBV11-3
TGTGCCAGCAGTTTTTCCGGGGACACCATATATTTT | CASSFSGDTIYF | NA | TRBJ1-3 | NA | 12 | TRBV12-3/TRBV12-4
TGCGCCAGCAGTGAGTCGAACCGGGACACGGATAATGAAAAACTGTTTTTT | CASSESNRDTDNEKLFF | NA | TRBJ1-4 | NA | 17 | TRBV10-1
TGTGCCAGCAGCCGAACCGGGGCGGGGGGGCCAAACGAGCAGTACTTC | CASSRTGAGGPNEQYF | TRBD2 | TRBJ2-7 | few | 16 | TRBV7-9
TGTGCCAGCAGCTTCTCCGGGACACCCACCTACGAGCAGTACTTC | CASSFSGTPTYEQYF | NA | TRBJ2-7 | NA | 15 | TRBV13
TGTGCCAGTGGGGAGCGGGGCTCCTACAATGAGCAGTTCTTC | CASGERGSYNEQFF | TRBD2 | TRBJ2-1 | NA | 14 | TRBV19
TGTGCCAGCAGTCCGCGACAGGTACACGTTGAAGCTTTCTTT | CASSPRQVHVEAFF | NA | TRBJ1-1 | NA | 14 | TRBV11-1
TGTGCCAGCACCGCTTGGGGCTACGAGCAGTACTTC | CASTAWGYEQYF | NA | TRBJ2-7 | NA | 12 | TRBV6-6
TGTGCCAGCAGTTTAGTAGGGGTGTCAGAGGCGGTCACTGAAGCTTTCTTT | CASSLVGVSEAVTEAFF | NA | TRBJ1-1 | few | 17 | TRBV12-3/TRBV12-4
TGCAGCGTTGAAGATTTGGACAGAGAACCCAAAGCTTTCTTT | CSVEDLDREPKAFF | NA | TRBJ1-1 | NA | 14 | TRBV29-1
TGTGCCAGCAGCCGTACAGACGGGAACACTGAAGCTTTCTTT | CASSRTDGNTEAFF | NA | TRBJ1-1 | few | 14 | TRBV7-9
TGTGCCAGCAGCAATACCGGACAGGGGATAAATGAGCAGTTCTTC | CASSNTGQGINEQFF | TRBD1 | TRBJ2-1 | NA | 15 | TRBV3-1
TGTGCCAGCAGTTTTTGGCGGGGGGCGAAGACCCAGTACTTC | CASSFWRGAKTQYF | TRBD2 | TRBJ2-5 | NA | 14 | TRBV6-5
TGTGCCAGCAGCTTTGCGGGGGCCCCCACAGATACGCAGTATTTT | CASSFAGAPTDTQYF | NA | TRBJ2-3 | NA | 15 | TRBV5-6
TGTGCCAGCAGTTTCTCCAGGGCTCATGGCTACACCTTC | CASSFSRAHGYTF | NA | TRBJ1-2 | few | 13 | TRBV27
TGTGCCAGCAGTCCAACTAGCCGGGTTTACAATGAGCAGTTCTTC | CASSPTSRVYNEQFF | NA | TRBJ2-1 | NA | 15 | TRBV7-9
TGTGCCAGCAGTTACTCTACAGGTCCTCTCTATGGCTACACCTTC | CASSYSTGPLYGYTF | NA | TRBJ1-2 | few | 15 | TRBV6-5
TGTGCCAGCAGCTCCCGGGACTACAACACCGGGGAGCTGTTTTTT | CASSSRDYNTGELFF | TRBD2 | TRBJ2-2 | NA | 15 | TRBV11-2
TGCGCCAGCAGCCAAACCCCCAGGGAAACAGAGACCCAGTACTTC | CASSQTPRETETQYF | NA | TRBJ2-5 | few | 15 | TRBV4-3
TGTGCCAGCAGCGTAGTGGCCAGCGGGGGGATTGGGGAGACCCAGTACTTC | CASSVVASGGIGETQYF | TRBD2 | TRBJ2-5 | few | 17 | TRBV9
TGTGCCAGCAGTTTCGGGGTGTTCTATGGCTACACCTTC | CASSFGVFYGYTF | NA | TRBJ1-2 | few | 13 | TRBV12-3/TRBV12-4
TGTGCCAGCAGCCCTGCCGGGGGGTACAATGAGCAGTTCTTC | CASSPAGGYNEQFF | TRBD2 | TRBJ2-1 | NA | 14 | TRBV5-4
TGTGCCAGCAGCCAAGCCAGGGGCATCGAGCAGTACTTC | CASSQARGIEQYF | NA | TRBJ2-7 | many | 13 | TRBV27
TGTGCCAGCAGCTTGGTGGGGGAAGAGACCCAGTACTTC | CASSLVGEETQYF | NA | TRBJ2-5 | NA | 13 | TRBV5-5
TGTGCCAGCAGCCGGCGGACAGGCCCCGGGGAGCTGTTTTTT | CASSRRTGPGELFF | TRBD1 | TRBJ2-2 | few | 14 | TRBV14
TGTGCCAGCAGTTACTCCTCGGGAATCGGCGAGCAGTACTTC | CASSYSSGIGEQYF | NA | TRBJ2-7 | NA | 14 | TRBV6-5
TGTGCCAGCAGGCCTTTTAGGGACACCACAGATACGCAGTATTTT | CASRPFRDTTDTQYF | NA | TRBJ2-3 | few | 15 | TRBV5-4
TGTGCCAGCAGTCCCCCCCGGGCAGGGGACGCTAGGGCTGAAGCTTTCTTT | CASSPPRAGDARAEAFF | NA | TRBJ1-1 | few | 17 | TRBV28
TGTGCCAGCACCTCCACGAGGTACTACGAGCAGTACTTC | CASTSTRYYEQYF | NA | TRBJ2-7 | NA | 13 | TRBV2
TGTGCCAGCTCACCACCGTGGCAGGGGGTGAGTGAGCAGTTCTTC | CASSPPWQGVSEQFF | TRBD1 | TRBJ2-1 | many | 15 | TRBV18
TGTGCCATCAGTGAAGGAATGAAGTATAATTCACCCCTCCACTTT | CAISEGMKYNSPLHF | NA | TRBJ1-6 | NA | 15 | TRBV10-3
TGCAGTGCTAGAGCCCCTAGCTCCTACGACCAGTACTTC | CSARAPSSYDQYF | NA | TRBJ2-7 | NA | 13 | TRBV20-1
TGTGCCAGCAGCTTATTAGATGGTTCCGGGGCCGGCTACGAGCAGTACTTC | CASSLLDGSGAGYEQYF | NA | TRBJ2-7 | NA | 17 | TRBV7-2
TGTGCCAGCAGCTCCCGTCGGGGCGGGGCAGATACGCAGTATTTT | CASSSRRGGADTQYF | NA | TRBJ2-3 | few | 15 | TRBV7-6
TGTGCCAGCATCAGTACCGGGACTGATAATCAGCCCCAGCATTTT | CASISTGTDNQPQHF | NA | TRBJ1-5 | NA | 15 | TRBV28
TGTGCCAGCAGCTCAAGGGCAAGAGACGGGGAGCTGTTTTTT | CASSSRARDGELFF | NA | TRBJ2-2 | NA | 14 | TRBV7-6
TGTGCCAGCAGCCTACTTGGGGCGGGGCTGGCCTACGAGCAGTACTTC | CASSLLGAGLAYEQYF | NA | TRBJ2-7 | NA | 16 | TRBV7-2
TGTGCCAGCAGCTCCGGGGCAGCAAATGAGCAGTTCTTC | CASSSGAANEQFF | NA | TRBJ2-1 | NA | 13 | TRBV9
TGTGCCAGCAGCGAATTTAATGAGCAGTTCTTC | CASSEFNEQFF | NA | TRBJ2-1 | few | 11 | TRBV28
TGTGCCTGGAGTGTAAGCGGACCTGCGCGGTTCTTC | CAWSVSGPARFF | NA | TRBJ2-1 | few | 12 | TRBV30